This TCR beta chain was captured by sequencing in a study of OX40 agonist ivuxolimab in advanced cancers. Study summary: At 75% to 90% male, the cohort had a mean age of about 60 years, ranging from roughly 20 to 80. One hepatocellular carcinoma and a couple of cutaneous melanoma patients partially responded. Study-wide points: Expanded clones tended on average to be more numerous among CD8+ T cells than CD4+.

Using immunoSEQ multiplex PCR, the repertoire was profiled, and TCRdb retains in-frame clones only, with some absent. The sample holds 90,000 or so clones, more than 75% seen once. Sampling of blood occurred at baseline, cycle 4 day 1, and cycle 7 day 1. A remark on this clone: No antigen is known for it. This same CDR3 is encoded by further DNA sequences in the sample.

The sequences come from CD4+ or CD8+ T cells sorted from blood, collected in a trial of the OX40 agonist ivuxolimab. The sequence was obtained from an adult with an advanced solid tumor such as melanoma, head and neck, liver or kidney cancer.

Written as DNA, the CDR3 is TGTGCCAGCTCACGGACAGACCAAGAGACCCAGTACTTC. This encodes CASSRTDQETQYF. The V and J genes are TRBV18 and TRBJ2-5, with TRBD1 as a possible D gene (6 bases). Trimming left V 4 bases short and J 0 bases short, with 6 bases between. CDR3 size: 13 residues. The germline V gene has CDR1 KGHSH and CDR2 LQKENI.